Each of the 17 T cell receptor beta chains below was sequenced from the same sample in a study of OX40 agonist ivuxolimab in advanced cancers. Profiled with immunoSEQ multiplex PCR; TCRdb holds only in-frame clones, not every one. The sample carries 50,000 to 65,000 clones, around 93% recorded once. Sample: CD4+ or CD8+ T cells sorted from blood, taken in a trial of the OX40 agonist ivuxolimab. The receptors here all came from an adult with an advanced solid tumor such as melanoma, head and neck, liver or kidney cancer.

In its sample, this clone was seen once. The chain recombines TRBV9 with TRBJ2-5, with 7 bases that match TRBD2. The closer fit of TRBJ2-7 to the DNA end suggests the J call may be wrong. Germline assignment: CDR1 SGDLS and CDR2 YYNGEE. The length of the CDR3 is 14 residues. CDR3 in DNA: TGTGCCAGCAGCGCCAGCGGGAAAATCTACGAGCAGTACTTC. This gives the protein CASSASGKIYEQYF.

The V call is TRBV19, the J call TRBJ2-1; D call uncertain. CDR1 is LNHDA, CDR2 SQIVND, per germline (reference sequence). The CDR3 runs 16 residues. Trimming cost V 6 bases and J 0 bases, with 15 bases left between them. CDR3 coding DNA: TGTGCCAGTAGCGATCTCGAAACGAGCTCCTACAATGAGCAGTTCTTC. Translation: CASSDLETSSYNEQFF.

The J gene is TRBJ1-1, the V gene TRBV19, with D uncertain. This CDR3 comprises 14 residues. The germline gives CDR1 LNHDA, CDR2 SQIVND (reference sequence). V was pared by 1 base and J by 0 bases, with 6 bases between. The CDR3 loop reads CASSIAAVNTEAFF. The DNA of the CDR3 is TGTGCCAGTAGTATAGCAGCCGTGAACACTGAAGCTTTCTTT.

The chain carries TRBV7-9 and TRBJ2-7, with D perhaps TRBD1 (6 bases). The V gene lost 4 bases and the J gene lost 1 base, with 8 bases spanning the gap. The germline gives CDR1 SEHNR, CDR2 FQNEAQ (reference sequence). The CDR3 covers 13 residues. The CDR3 protein is CASSSRGSYEQYF. Written as DNA, the CDR3 is TGTGCCAGCAGCTCCAGGGGTTCCTACGAGCAGTACTTC.

This rearrangement joins TRBV9 to TRBJ1-6, with D hard to call. V gave up 3 bases and J gave up 0 bases, with 4 bases separating them. Germline values: CDR1 SGDLS, CDR2 YYNGEE. This CDR3 is 14 amino acids long. CDR3 loop: CASSESSYNSPLHF. The CDR3 bases are TGTGCCAGCAGCGAGAGCTCCTATAATTCACCCCTCCACTTT.

The rearrangement links TRBV6-1 to TRBJ1-5; 8 bases are a match to TRBD1. Germline values: CDR1 MNHNS, CDR2 SASEGT. The V gene end was trimmed by 0 bases and the J gene end by 4 bases; junction bases not matched to a gene: 11. CDR3 length: 18 residues. CDR3: CASSEAVLSDRGNQPQHF. The DNA for the CDR3 is TGTGCCAGCAGTGAAGCCGTTTTGTCCGACAGGGGAAATCAGCCCCAGCATTTT.

This clone is medium-sized in the sample. The sample holds other DNA sequences that translate to the same CDR3. J is TRBJ2-7 and V is TRBV19; a possible D gene is TRBD2 (5 bases). CDR3 length: 13 residues. The V and J ends lost 1 base and 5 bases respectively, with 9 bases between them. The V gene's germline CDR1 is LNHDA and CDR2 SQIVND (reference sequence). The CDR3 DNA follows: TGTGCCAGTAGTATAGCGTGGGGAGACGAGCAGTACTTC. It translates to CASSIAWGDEQYF.

The rearrangement uses TRBV29-1 and TRBJ1-4; no definite D call. V was cut by 6 bases and J by 11 bases, with 13 bases left in between. The CDR3 is 11 residues long. Germline CDR1 SQVTM, CDR2 ANQGSEA. CDR3 DNA: TGCAGCGTAGCTGGCGTGGATAAACTGTTTTTT. Translated: CSVAGVDKLFF.

The chain uses TRBV11-2 and TRBJ2-1; 12 nucleotides match TRBD1. From germline, CDR1 is SGHAT and CDR2 FQNNGV. There are 16 residues in the CDR3. Germline trimming cut 5 bases from V and 4 bases from J; bases unmatched to any gene: 6. Here the CDR3 reads CASSPGTGGLYNEQFF. Here the CDR3 DNA reads TGTGCCAGCAGCCCCGGGACAGGGGGCCTTTACAATGAGCAGTTCTTC.

The V gene is TRBV29-1, the J gene TRBJ2-7; D might be TRBD1 (6 bases). This CDR3 contains 11 residues. Between the trimmed V and J ends, which lost 2 bases and 6 bases, there was a span of 8 bases. Germline CDR1 SQVTM, CDR2 ANQGSEA. CDR3 sequence reads: CSVERGGEQYF. CDR3 coding DNA: TGCAGCGTTGAAAGAGGGGGCGAGCAGTACTTC.

This clone is a singleton in its sample. V is TRBV5-5 and J is TRBJ2-1, with 9 bases that match TRBD2. This CDR3 has 15 amino acids. Germline V lookup: CDR1 SGHKS, CDR2 YYEKEE (reference sequence). V lost 0 bases, J lost 7 bases, and 5 bases stayed unmatched. The CDR3 reads CASSLGSGSGNEQFF. The CDR3 region has the DNA TGTGCCAGCAGCTTGGGTAGCGGGAGTGGAAATGAGCAGTTCTTC.

The J gene is TRBJ2-1, the V gene TRBV9, with 7 bases lining up with TRBD2. The CDR3 is 13 amino acids. Trimming removed 2 bases from V and 6 bases from J; junction bases left unmatched: 2. CDR1 is SGDLS and CDR2 is YYNGEE in the germline V gene. CDR3 sequence (DNA): TGTGCCAGCAGCGTGTCTAGCGGCAATGAGCAGTTCTTC. This gives the protein CASSVSSGNEQFF.

This sequence joins TRBV2 and TRBJ2-5; D possibly corresponds to TRBD1 (6 bases). Trimming pared 2 bases from V and 3 bases from J, leaving 10 bases between. The CDR3 totals 14 residues. Germline CDR1 is SNHLY and CDR2 is FYNNEI. The CDR3 spells CASSEPHREETQYF. The CDR3 bases are TGTGCCAGCAGTGAACCCCACAGGGAAGAGACCCAGTACTTC.

This sequence joins TRBV19 and TRBJ2-7; D unresolved. Germline CDR1 and CDR2: LNHDA and SQIVND (reference sequence). V gave up 5 bases and J gave up 2 bases, with 10 bases separating them. The CDR3 covers 13 residues. This chain's CDR3 is CASSPWHTYEQYF. CDR3 nucleotides: TGTGCCAGTAGTCCCTGGCACACCTACGAGCAGTACTTC.

The chain employs TRBV25-1 and TRBJ2-3, with D tentatively TRBD2 (6 bases). The length of the CDR3 is 16 residues. The germline V gene encodes CDR1 MGHDK and CDR2 SYGVNS. With 1 base removed from V and 4 bases from J, the gap between germline ends came to 15 bases. For the CDR3, the DNA is TGTGCCAGCAGTGAATTGACGGGAGAGTTAGCAGATACGCAGTATTTT. Translating it yields CASSELTGELADTQYF.

CDR3 coding DNA: TGTGCCAGCAGGGGACTAGCGGGAGGTTACGAGCAGTACTTC. As protein: CASRGLAGGYEQYF. The rearrangement uses TRBV7-9 and TRBJ2-7, with 15 bases aligning to TRBD2. Trimming cost V 6 bases and J 4 bases; bases outside gene matches: 1. In germline, CDR1 is SEHNR, CDR2 FQNEAQ (reference sequence). The CDR3 covers 14 residues.

The gene calls are TRBV7-7 and TRBJ2-1; TRBD1 matches at 9 bases. Germline trimming cut 0 bases from V and 9 bases from J; bases unmatched to any gene: 12. CDR1 is SSHAT, CDR2 FNYEAQ, per germline (reference sequence). The CDR3 loop spans 17 amino acids. CDR3 residues: CASSLAPQGASGSEQFF. CDR3 DNA sequence: TGTGCCAGCAGCTTAGCACCACAGGGGGCATCCGGGAGTGAGCAGTTCTTC.